The 5 T cell receptor beta chains below come from one sample, sequenced in a study of T cell responses to AZD1222 COVID-19 vaccine. The protocol was immunoSEQ multiplex PCR, while the TCRdb copy is restricted to in-frame clones and leaves out a portion. The sample consists of about 120,000 clones, 90% of them appearing once. This sample comprised peripheral blood, obtained on day 0 of MenACWY control vaccination. The receptors derive from an adult in good health.

V gene TRBV5-1 combines with J gene TRBJ2-5; D gene ambiguous. The CDR3 runs to 14 residues. Trimming cost V 0 bases and J 5 bases, with 11 bases left between them. Germline lookup yields CDR1 SGHRS and CDR2 YFSETQ. The CDR3 DNA is TGCGCCAGCAGCTTGGTTTGGGGTATGGAGACCCAGTACTTC. As protein: CASSLVWGMETQYF. The whole variable domain, filled in from reference TRBV5-1 and TRBJ2-5, reads KAGVTQTPRYLIKTRGQQVTLSCSPISGHRSVSWYQQTPGQGLQFLFEYFSETQRNKGNFPGRFSGRQFSNSRSEMNVSTLELGDSALYLCASSLVWGMETQYFGPGTRLLVL.

V gene TRBV24-1 combines with J gene TRBJ2-1; D is unclear. Germline CDR1 is KGHDR and CDR2 is SFDVKD. V lost 3 bases to trimming and J lost 4 bases, with 9 bases between them. CDR3 length: 14 amino acids. The CDR3 region is CATSDELKYNEQFF. The DNA for the CDR3 is TGTGCCACCAGTGATGAACTAAAGTACAATGAGCAGTTCTTC.

This chain joins TRBV7-2 and TRBJ1-4; 8 positions agree with TRBD1. V was pared by 4 bases and J by 8 bases, with 12 bases of the junction left unmatched. Per germline, CDR1 SGHTA and CDR2 FQGNSA. The CDR3 sequence is 16 residues long. The CDR3, as DNA: TGTGCCAGCAGCTCCCGCGACGACAGGGGAGGCGAAAAACTGTTTTTT. Translation: CASSSRDDRGGEKLFF.

The chain employs TRBV6-5 and TRBJ2-5; weak D call: TRBD1 (5 bases). The CDR3 is made up of 16 amino acids. Between the trimmed V and J ends, which lost 2 bases and 6 bases, there was a span of 19 bases. The germline V gene has CDR1 MNHEY and CDR2 SVGAGI. For the CDR3, the DNA is TGTGCCAGCAGTTACACGGATACAGGTTCCGCAAAGACCCAGTACTTC. It translates to CASSYTDTGSAKTQYF.

The rearrangement joins TRBV2 to TRBJ2-7; D may correspond to TRBD1 or TRBD2 (7 bases each). CDR1 and CDR2 from the germline V gene are SNHLY and FYNNEI. Trimming stripped 8 bases from V and 4 bases from J, with 21 bases between. This CDR3 has 15 residues. CDR3 DNA: TGTGCCAGCTGGGAGGGACAGACAAAGAAATACGAGCAGTACGTC. This encodes CASWEGQTKKYEQYV.